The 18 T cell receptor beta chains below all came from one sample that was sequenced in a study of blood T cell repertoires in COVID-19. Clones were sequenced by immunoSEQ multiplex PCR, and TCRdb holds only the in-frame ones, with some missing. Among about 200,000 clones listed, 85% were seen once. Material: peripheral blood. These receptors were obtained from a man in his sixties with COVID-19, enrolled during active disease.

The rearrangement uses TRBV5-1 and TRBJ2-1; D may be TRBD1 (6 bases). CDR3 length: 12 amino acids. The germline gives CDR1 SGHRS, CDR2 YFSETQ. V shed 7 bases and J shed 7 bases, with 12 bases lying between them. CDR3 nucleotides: TGCGCCAGCTTCTTAGGGGGTAATGAGCAGTTCTTC. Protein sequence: CASFLGGNEQFF.

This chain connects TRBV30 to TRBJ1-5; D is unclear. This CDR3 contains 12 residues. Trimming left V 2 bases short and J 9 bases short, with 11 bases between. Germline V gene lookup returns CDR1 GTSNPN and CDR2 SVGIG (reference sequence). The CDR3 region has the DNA TGTGCCTGGAGTCATCTTTCGGGGCCCCAGCATTTT. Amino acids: CAWSHLSGPQHF.

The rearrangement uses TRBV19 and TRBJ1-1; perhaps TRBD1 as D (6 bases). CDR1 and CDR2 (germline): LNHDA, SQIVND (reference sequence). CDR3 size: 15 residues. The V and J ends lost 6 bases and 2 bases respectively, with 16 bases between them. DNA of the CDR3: TGTGCCAGTAGGGACAGTACCGCCTCAAACACTGAAGCTTTCTTT. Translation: CASRDSTASNTEAFF.

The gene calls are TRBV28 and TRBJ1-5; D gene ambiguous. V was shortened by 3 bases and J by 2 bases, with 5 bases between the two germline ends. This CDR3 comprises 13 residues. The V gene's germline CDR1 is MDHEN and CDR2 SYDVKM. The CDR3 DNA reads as TGTGCCAGCAGTTTTTCGGGCAATCAGCCCCAGCATTTT. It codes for CASSFSGNQPQHF.

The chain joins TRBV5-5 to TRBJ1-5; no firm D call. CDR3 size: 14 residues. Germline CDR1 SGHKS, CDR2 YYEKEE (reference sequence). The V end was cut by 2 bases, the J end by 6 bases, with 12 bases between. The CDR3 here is CASSFHSQSQPQHF. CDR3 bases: TGTGCCAGCAGCTTTCACAGCCAGAGTCAGCCCCAGCATTTT.

The CDR3 DNA reads TGCAGTGCTAGTGGACATTTCTCTGGAAACACCATATATTTT. It codes for CSASGHFSGNTIYF. This chain joins TRBV20-1 and TRBJ1-3; tentatively, D is TRBD1 (5 bases). The germline V and J ends were trimmed by 3 bases and 0 bases, with 9 bases remaining between them. CDR3 size: 14 residues. Per germline, CDR1 DFQATT and CDR2 SNEGSKA (reference sequence).

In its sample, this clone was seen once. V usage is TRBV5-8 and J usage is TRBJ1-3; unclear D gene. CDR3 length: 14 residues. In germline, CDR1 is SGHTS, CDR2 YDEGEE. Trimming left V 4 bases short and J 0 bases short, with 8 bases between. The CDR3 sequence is CASSGGSSGNTIYF. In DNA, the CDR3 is TGTGCCAGCAGCGGAGGGAGCTCTGGAAACACCATATATTTT.

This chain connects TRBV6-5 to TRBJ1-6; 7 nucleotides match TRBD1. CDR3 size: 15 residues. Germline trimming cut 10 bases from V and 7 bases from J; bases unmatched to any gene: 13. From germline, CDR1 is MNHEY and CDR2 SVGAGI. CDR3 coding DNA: TGTGCCACCCAACCCCCGAGGGGGCGGAATTCACCCCTCCACTTT. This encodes CATQPPRGRNSPLHF.

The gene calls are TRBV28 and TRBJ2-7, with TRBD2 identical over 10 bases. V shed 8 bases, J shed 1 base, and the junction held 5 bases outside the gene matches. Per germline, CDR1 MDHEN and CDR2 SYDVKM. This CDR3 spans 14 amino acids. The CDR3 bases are TGTGCCAGCGTCCCGGGACTAGCGTCCTACGAGCAGTACTTC. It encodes CASVPGLASYEQYF.

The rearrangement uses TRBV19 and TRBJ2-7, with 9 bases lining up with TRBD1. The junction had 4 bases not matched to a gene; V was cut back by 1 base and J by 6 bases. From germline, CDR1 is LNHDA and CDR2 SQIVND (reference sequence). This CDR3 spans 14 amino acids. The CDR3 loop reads CASSIVGTGSEQYF. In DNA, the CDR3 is TGTGCCAGTAGTATAGTTGGGACAGGGTCCGAGCAGTACTTC.

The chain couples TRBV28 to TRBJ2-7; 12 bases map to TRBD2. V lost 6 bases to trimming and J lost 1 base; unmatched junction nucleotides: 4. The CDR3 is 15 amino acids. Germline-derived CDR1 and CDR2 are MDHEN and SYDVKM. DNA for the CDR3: TGTGCCAGCAGCCGAGGACTAGCGGGATCCTACGAGCAGTACTTC. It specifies CASSRGLAGSYEQYF.

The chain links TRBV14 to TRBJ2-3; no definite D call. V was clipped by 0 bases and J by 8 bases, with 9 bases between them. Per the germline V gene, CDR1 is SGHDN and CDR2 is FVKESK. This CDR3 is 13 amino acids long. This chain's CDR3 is CASSQDITGTQYF. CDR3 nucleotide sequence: TGTGCCAGCAGCCAAGATATAACGGGTACGCAGTATTTT.

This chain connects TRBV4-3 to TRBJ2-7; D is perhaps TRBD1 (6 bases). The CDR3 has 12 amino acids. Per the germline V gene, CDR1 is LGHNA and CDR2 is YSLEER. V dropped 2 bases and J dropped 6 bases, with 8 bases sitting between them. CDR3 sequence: CASSQLQGEQYF. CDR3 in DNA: TGCGCCAGCAGCCAACTACAGGGCGAGCAGTACTTC.

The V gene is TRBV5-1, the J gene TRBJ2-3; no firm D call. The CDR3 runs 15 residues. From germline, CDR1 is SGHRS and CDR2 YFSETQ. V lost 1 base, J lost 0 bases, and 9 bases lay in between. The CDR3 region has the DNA TGCGCCAGCAGCTTGTCACAGCCTAGCACAGATACGCAGTATTTT. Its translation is CASSLSQPSTDTQYF.

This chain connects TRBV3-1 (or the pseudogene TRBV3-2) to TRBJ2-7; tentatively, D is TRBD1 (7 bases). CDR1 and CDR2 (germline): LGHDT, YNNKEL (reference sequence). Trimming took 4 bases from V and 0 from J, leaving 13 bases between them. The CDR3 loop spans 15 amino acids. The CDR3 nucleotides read TGTGCCAGCAGCCGCGGGACAGTAAGCTCCTACGAGCAGTACTTC. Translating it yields CASSRGTVSSYEQYF.

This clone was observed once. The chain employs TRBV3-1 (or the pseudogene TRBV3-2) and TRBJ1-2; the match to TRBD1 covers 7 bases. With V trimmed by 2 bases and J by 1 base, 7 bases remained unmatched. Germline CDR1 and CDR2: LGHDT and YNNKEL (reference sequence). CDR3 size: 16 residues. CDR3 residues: CASSQSGQLFNYGYTF. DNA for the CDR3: TGTGCCAGCAGCCAATCGGGACAGCTTTTTAACTATGGCTACACCTTC.

CDR3 DNA sequence: TGTGCCAGCAGTCCGGGACTAGGTGGCTACGAGCAGTACTTC. As protein: CASSPGLGGYEQYF. The V and J genes are TRBV27 and TRBJ2-7, with TRBD2 matching over 8 bases. J lost 3 bases, V lost 5 bases, and 6 bases had no gene match. Germline CDR1 MNHEY, CDR2 SMNVEV (reference sequence). The length of the CDR3 is 14 residues.

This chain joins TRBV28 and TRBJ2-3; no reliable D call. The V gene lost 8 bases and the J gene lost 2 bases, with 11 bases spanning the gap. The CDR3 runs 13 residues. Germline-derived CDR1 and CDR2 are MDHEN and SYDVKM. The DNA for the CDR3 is TGTGCCAGCCTTTGGAGCTCCACAGATACGCAGTATTTT. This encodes CASLWSSTDTQYF.